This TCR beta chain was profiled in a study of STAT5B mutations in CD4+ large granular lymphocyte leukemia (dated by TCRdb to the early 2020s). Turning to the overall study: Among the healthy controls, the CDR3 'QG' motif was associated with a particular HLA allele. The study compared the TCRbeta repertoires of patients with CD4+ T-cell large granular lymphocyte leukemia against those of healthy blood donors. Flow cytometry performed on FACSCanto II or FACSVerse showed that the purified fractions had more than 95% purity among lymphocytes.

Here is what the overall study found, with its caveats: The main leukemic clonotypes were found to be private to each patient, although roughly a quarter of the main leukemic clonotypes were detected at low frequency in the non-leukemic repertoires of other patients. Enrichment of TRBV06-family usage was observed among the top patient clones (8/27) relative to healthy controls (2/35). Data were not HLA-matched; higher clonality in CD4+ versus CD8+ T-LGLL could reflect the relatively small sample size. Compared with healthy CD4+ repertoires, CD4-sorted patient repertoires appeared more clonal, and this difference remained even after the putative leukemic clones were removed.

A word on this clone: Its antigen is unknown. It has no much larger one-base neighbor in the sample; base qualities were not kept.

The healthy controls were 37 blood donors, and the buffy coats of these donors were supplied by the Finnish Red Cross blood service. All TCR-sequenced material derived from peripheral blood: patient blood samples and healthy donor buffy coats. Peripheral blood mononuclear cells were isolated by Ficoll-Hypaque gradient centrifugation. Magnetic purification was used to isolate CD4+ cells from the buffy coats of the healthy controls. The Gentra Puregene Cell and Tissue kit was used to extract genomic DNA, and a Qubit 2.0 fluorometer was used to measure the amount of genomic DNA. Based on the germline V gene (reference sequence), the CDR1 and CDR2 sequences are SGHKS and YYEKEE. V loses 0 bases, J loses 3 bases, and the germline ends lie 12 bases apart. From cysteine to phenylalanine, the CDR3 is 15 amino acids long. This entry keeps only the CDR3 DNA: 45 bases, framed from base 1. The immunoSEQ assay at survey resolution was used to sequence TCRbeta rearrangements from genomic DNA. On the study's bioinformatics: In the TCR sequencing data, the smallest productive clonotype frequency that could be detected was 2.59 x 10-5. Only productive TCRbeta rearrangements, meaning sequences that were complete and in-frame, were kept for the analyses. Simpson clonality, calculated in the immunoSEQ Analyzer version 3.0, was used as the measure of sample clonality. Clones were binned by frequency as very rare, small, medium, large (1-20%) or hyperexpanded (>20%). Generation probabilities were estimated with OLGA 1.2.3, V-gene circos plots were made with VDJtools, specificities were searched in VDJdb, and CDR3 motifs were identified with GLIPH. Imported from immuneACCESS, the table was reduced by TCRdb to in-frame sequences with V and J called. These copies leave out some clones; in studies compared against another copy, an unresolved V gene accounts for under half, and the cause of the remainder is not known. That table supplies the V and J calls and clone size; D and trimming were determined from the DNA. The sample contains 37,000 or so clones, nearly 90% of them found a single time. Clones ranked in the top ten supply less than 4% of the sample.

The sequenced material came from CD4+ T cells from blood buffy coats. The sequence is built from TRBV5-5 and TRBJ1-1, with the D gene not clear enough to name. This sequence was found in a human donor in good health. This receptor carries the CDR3 CASSLGAGDDTEAFF. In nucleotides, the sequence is TGTGCCAGCAGCTTGGGAGCAGGTGACGACACTGAAGCTTTCTTT.